This is a list of T cell receptor beta chains from one sample in a study of radiotherapy plus CTLA-4 blockade in lung cancer. Profiled with immunoSEQ multiplex PCR; TCRdb holds only in-frame clones, not every one. The sample shows some 94,000 clones, about four fifths of them seen only once. The sequencing here drew on peripheral blood, taken from a patient treated with radiotherapy plus ipilimumab. These receptors all stem from a human donor with non-small cell lung cancer that progressed on radiotherapy plus ipilimumab. Both conserved end residues are part of each CDR3. D genes are given only for firm matches. Rows may omit the clone size; those that give it use once, few, many or a size class.

v_call	cdr3_length	j_call	d_call	clone_size	cdr3_nt	cdr3_aa
TRBV29-1	14	TRBJ1-2	TRBD1	NA	TGCAGCGTTTTGGGCGCGGACAGGGGCTATGGCTACACCTTC	CSVLGADRGYGYTF
TRBV30	11	TRBJ1-2	NA	NA	TGTGCCTGGAGCGGCGCGGGGGGCTACACCTTC	CAWSGAGGYTF
TRBV9	12	TRBJ2-2	NA	NA	TGTGCCAGCAGCGATTTTACCGGGGAGCTGTTTTTT	CASSDFTGELFF
TRBV9	15	TRBJ2-1	NA	few	TGTGCCAGCAGCCCCCGGTCTAGCGACTACAATGAGCAGTTCTTC	CASSPRSSDYNEQFF
TRBV28	15	TRBJ1-4	TRBD1	NA	TGTGCCAGCTGGGCCCCGGACAGGTCTTTGGAAAAACTGTTTTTT	CASWAPDRSLEKLFF
TRBV18	16	TRBJ2-5	NA	NA	TGTGCCAGCTCTAGAACCACAGGGTGGTCGGAGGAGACCCAGTACTTC	CASSRTTGWSEETQYF
TRBV7-9	16	TRBJ2-1	TRBD2	NA	TGTGCCAGCACTCATGGAGCGGGAGGATCCTACAATGAGCAGTTCTTC	CASTHGAGGSYNEQFF
TRBV6-6	15	TRBJ1-5	TRBD1	once	TGTGCCAGCAGGTCCCCGGGACAGGGAGGACAGCCCCAGCATTTT	CASRSPGQGGQPQHF
TRBV5-6	14	TRBJ1-1	NA	few	TGTGCCAGCAGCGTGCGGGAGGAGTACACTGAAGCTTTCTTT	CASSVREEYTEAFF
TRBV28	17	TRBJ1-5	NA	NA	TGTGCCAGCAGTTTAGTGGATCCCAGGGGAGCAAATCAGCCCCAGCATTTT	CASSLVDPRGANQPQHF
TRBV12-5	12	TRBJ2-7	NA	NA	TGTGCTAGTGGGACTGAAAAAAGCGAGCAGTACTTC	CASGTEKSEQYF
TRBV6-6	16	TRBJ2-1	TRBD2	NA	TGTGCCAGCAGTTGGACTAGCGGGAGGGACTGGAATGAGCAGTTCTTC	CASSWTSGRDWNEQFF
TRBV29-1	11	TRBJ1-2	NA	NA	TGCAGCGTCGGTCGGGTCTATGGCTACACCTTC	CSVGRVYGYTF
TRBV28	11	TRBJ1-5	NA	NA	TGTGCCAGCAGTAGGGTCCAGCCCCAGCATTTT	CASSRVQPQHF
TRBV19	16	TRBJ2-1	TRBD2	NA	TGTGCCAGTACCCCTGGGCGGGAGGAACGGCGCAATGAGCAGTTCTTC	CASTPGREERRNEQFF
TRBV1	18	TRBJ2-2	NA	NA	TGCACCAGCAGCCAAGAACCCACTAGCGCTCCGAACACCGGGGAGCTGTTTTTT	CTSSQEPTSAPNTGELFF
TRBV18	15	TRBJ2-3	NA	NA	TGTGCCAGCTCACCCAGGGTAGGCGGGACAGATACGCAGTATTTT	CASSPRVGGTDTQYF